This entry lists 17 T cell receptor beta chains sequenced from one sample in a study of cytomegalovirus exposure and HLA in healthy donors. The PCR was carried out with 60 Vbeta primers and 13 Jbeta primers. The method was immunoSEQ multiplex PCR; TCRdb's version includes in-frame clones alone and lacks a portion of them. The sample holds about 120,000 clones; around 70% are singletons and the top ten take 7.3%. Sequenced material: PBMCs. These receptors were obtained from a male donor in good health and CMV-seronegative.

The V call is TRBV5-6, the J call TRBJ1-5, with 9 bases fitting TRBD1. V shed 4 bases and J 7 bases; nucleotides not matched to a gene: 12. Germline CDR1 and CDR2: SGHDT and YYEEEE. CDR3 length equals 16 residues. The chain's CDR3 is CASSHLRTGVGQPQHF. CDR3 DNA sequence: TGTGCCAGCAGCCACCTACGGACAGGGGTCGGGCAGCCCCAGCATTTT.

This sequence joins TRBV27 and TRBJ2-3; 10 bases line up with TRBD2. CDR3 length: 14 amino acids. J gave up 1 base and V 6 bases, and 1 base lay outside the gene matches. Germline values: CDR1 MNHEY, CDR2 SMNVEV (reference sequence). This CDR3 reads CASRGLAGTDTQYF. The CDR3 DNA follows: TGTGCCAGCAGAGGACTAGCGGGCACAGATACGCAGTATTTT.

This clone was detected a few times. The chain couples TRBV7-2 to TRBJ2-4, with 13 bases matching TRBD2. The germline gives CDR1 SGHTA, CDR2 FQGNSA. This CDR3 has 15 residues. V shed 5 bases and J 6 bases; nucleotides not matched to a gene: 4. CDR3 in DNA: TGTGCCAGCAGCGCCCGGACTAGCGGGAGAAACATTCAGTACTTC. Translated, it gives CASSARTSGRNIQYF.

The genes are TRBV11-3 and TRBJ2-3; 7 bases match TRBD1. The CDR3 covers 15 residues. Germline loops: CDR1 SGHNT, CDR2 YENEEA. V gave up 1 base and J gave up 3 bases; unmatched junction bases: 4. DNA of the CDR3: TGTGCCAGCAGCTTAGGCGACAGGGCAACAGATACGCAGTATTTT. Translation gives CASSLGDRATDTQYF.

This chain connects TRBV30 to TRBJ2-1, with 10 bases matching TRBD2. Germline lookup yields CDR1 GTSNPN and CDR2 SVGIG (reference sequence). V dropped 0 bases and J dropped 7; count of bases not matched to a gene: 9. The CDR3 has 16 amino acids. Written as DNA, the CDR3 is TGTGCCTGGAGTGTAAGGGCTAGCGGGAGAGGTAATGAGCAGTTCTTC. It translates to CAWSVRASGRGNEQFF. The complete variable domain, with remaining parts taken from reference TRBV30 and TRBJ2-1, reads SQTIHQWPATLVQPVGSPLSLECTVEGTSNPNLYWYRQAAGRGLQLLFYSVGIGQISSEVPQNLSASRPQDRQFILSSKKLLLSDSGFYLCAWSVRASGRGNEQFFGPGTRLTVL.

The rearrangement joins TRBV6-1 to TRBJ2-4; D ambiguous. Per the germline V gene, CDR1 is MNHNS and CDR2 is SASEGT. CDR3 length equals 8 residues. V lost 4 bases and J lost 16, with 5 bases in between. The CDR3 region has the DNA TGTGCCAGCAGTGCCCAATACTTC. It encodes CASSAQYF.

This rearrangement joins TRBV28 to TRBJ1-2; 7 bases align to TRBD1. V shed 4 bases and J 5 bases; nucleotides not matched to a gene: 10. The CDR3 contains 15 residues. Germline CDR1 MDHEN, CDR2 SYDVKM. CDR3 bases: TGTGCCAGCAGTTACCGACCGGCAGGGGGATATGGCTACACCTTC. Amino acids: CASSYRPAGGYGYTF.

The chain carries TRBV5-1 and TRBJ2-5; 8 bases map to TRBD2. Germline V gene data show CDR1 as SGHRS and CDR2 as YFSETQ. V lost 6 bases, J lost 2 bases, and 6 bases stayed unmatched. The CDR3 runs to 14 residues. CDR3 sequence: CASKMAGGQETQYF. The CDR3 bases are TGCGCCAGCAAAATGGCGGGGGGACAAGAGACCCAGTACTTC.

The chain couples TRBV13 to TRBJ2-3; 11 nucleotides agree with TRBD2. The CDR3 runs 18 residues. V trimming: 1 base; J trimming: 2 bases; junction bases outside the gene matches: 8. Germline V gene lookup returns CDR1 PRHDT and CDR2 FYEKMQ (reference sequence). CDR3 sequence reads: CASSLVLAGGPSTDTQYF. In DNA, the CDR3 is TGTGCCAGCAGCTTAGTGCTAGCGGGGGGCCCATCCACAGATACGCAGTATTTT. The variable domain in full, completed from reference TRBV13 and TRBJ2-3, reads AAGVIQSPRHLIKEKRETATLKCYPIPRHDTVYWYQQGPGQDPQFLISFYEKMQSDKGSIPDRFSAQQFSDYHSELNMSSLELGDSALYFCASSLVLAGGPSTDTQYFGPGTRLTVL.

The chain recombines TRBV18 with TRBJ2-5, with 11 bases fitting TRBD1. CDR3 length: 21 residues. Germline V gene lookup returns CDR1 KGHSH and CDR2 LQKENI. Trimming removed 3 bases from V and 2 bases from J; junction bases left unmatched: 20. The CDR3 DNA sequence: TGTGCCAGCTCACCCGTCTCGGCTTTGGACAGGGGGCTTCTGGGGCAAGAGACCCAGTACTTC. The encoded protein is CASSPVSALDRGLLGQETQYF.

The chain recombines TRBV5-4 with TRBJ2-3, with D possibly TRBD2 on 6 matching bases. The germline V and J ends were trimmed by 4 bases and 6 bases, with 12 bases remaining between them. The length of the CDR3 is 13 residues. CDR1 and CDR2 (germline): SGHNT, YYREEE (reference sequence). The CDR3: CASSPPGEDTQYF. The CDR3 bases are TGTGCCAGCAGCCCACCGGGGGAGGATACGCAGTATTTT.

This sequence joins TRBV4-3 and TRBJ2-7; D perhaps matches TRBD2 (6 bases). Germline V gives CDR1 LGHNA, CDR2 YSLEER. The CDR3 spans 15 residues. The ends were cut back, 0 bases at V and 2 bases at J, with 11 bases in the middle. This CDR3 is CASSQEGRGTYEQYF. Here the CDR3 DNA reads TGCGCCAGCAGCCAAGAAGGCCGCGGGACCTACGAGCAGTACTTC.

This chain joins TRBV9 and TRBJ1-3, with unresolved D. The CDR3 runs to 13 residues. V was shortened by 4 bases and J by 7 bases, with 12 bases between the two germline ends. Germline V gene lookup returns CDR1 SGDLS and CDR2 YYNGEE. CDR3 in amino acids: CASSPGLANTIYF. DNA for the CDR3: TGTGCCAGCAGCCCAGGACTGGCGAACACCATATATTTT.

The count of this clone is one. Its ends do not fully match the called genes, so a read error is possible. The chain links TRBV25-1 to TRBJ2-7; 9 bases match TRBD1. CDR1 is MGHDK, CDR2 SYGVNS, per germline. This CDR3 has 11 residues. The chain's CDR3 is CASSEVTGGRF. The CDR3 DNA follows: TGTGCCAGCAGTGAAGTGACAGGGGGACGGTTC.

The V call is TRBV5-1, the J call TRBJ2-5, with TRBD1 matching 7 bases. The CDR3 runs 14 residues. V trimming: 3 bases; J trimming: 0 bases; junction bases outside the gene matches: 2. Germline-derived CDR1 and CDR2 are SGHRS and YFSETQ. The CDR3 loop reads CASSSGQHQETQYF. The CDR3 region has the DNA TGCGCCAGCAGCTCGGGACAGCACCAAGAGACCCAGTACTTC.

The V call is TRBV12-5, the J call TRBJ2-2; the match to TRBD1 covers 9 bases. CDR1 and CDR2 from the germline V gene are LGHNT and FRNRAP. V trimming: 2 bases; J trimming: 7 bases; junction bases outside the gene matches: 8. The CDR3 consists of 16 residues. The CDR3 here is CASGLIPGQGIGELFF. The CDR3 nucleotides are TGTGCTAGTGGTTTGATCCCGGGACAGGGTATCGGGGAGCTGTTTTTT. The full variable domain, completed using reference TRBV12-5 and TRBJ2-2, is DARVTQTPRHKVTEMGQEVTMRCQPILGHNTVFWYRQTMMQGLELLAYFRNRAPLDDSGMPKDRFSAEMPDATLATLKIQPSEPRDSAVYFCASGLIPGQGIGELFFGEGSRLTVL.

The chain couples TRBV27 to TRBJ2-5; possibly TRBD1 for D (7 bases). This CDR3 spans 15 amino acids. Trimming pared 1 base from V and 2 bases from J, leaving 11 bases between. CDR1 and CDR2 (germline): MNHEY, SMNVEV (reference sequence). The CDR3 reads CASSLLPGGQETQYF. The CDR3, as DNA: TGTGCCAGCAGTTTATTACCAGGGGGGCAAGAGACCCAGTACTTC.